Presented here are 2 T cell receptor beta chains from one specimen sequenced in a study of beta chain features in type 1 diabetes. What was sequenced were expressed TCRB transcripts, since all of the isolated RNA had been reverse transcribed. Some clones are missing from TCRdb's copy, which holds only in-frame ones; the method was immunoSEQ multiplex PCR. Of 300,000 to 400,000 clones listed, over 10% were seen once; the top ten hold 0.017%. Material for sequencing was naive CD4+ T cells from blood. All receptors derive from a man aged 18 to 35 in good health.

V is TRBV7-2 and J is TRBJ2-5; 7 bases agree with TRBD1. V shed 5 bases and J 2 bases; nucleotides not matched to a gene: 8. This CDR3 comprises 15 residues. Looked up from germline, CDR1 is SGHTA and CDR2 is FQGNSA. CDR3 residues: CASSQERGHQETQYF. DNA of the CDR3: TGTGCCAGCAGCCAAGAGAGGGGGCATCAAGAGACCCAGTACTTC. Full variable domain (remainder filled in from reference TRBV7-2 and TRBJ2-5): GAGVSQSPSNKVTEKGKDVELRCDPISGHTALYWYRQSLGQGLEFLIYFQGNSAPDKSGLPSDRFSAERTGGSVSTLTIQRTQQEDSAVYLCASSQERGHQETQYFGPGTRLLVL.

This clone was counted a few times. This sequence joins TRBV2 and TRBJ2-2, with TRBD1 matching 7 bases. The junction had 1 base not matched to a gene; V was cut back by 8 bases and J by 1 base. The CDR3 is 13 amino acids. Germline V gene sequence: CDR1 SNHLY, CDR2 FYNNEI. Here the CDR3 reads CASRQGNTGELFF. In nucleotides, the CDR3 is TGTGCCAGCCGACAGGGGAACACCGGGGAGCTGTTTTTT.